Presented here are 28 T cell receptor beta chains from one specimen sequenced in a study of T cells in Graves' hyperthyroidism and ophthalmopathy. TCR beta CDR3 regions were amplified from RNA. When the TCR CDR3 underwent first-round RT-PCR, the HTBI primer set was used. TCRdb re-called the multiplex PCR reads through MiXCR, storing one row per CDR3 protein. The data show under 650,000 distinct CDR3 sequences, about a sixth seen once. The sequenced sample consisted of blood. The source is a woman in her 30s with Graves' hyperthyroidism.

This clonotype was counted many times. The chain links TRBV7-9 to TRBJ2-7; 10 bases are shared with TRBD2. V gave up 5 bases and J gave up 6 bases; unmatched junction bases: 7. The CDR3 is 14 residues long. Germline V lookup: CDR1 SEHNR, CDR2 FQNEAQ (reference sequence). The CDR3 here is CASSQSGRAAEQYF. DNA of the CDR3: TGTGCCAGCAGCCAAAGCGGGAGGGCCGCCGAGCAGTACTTC.

This clonotype was recorded many times. This chain connects TRBV28 to TRBJ1-2; maybe TRBD1 (6 bases). The length of the CDR3 is 14 residues. Germline CDR1 MDHEN, CDR2 SYDVKM. The CDR3 loop is CAIGGLTGRWGYTF. CDR3 bases: TGTGCAATCGGAGGACTAACAGGGCGATGGGGCTACACCTTC.

This chain joins TRBV6-5 and TRBJ2-1, with TRBD2 as a possible D gene (5 bases). The length of the CDR3 is 20 residues. The ends were cut back, 0 bases at V and 0 bases at J, with 21 bases in the middle. CDR1 and CDR2 (germline): MNHEY, SVGAGI. For the CDR3, the DNA is TGTGCCAGCAGTTACTCCGCCTCTAGCCAGCGTCTTAGCTCCTACAATGAGCAGTTCTTC. Amino acid sequence: CASSYSASSQRLSSYNEQFF.

V is TRBV7-9 and J is TRBJ1-2, with D possibly matching TRBD1 (6 bases). V gave up 4 bases and J gave up 8 bases, with 14 bases separating them. The germline V gene encodes CDR1 SEHNR and CDR2 FQNEAQ (reference sequence). This CDR3 is built from 13 residues. For the CDR3, the DNA is TGTGCCAGCAGCTCGGAAACAGGGAGAGGCTACACCTTC. It translates to CASSSETGRGYTF. Looking up the rest from reference TRBV7-9 and TRBJ1-2 gives the full variable domain: DTGVSQNPRHKITKRGQNVTFRCDPISEHNRLYWYRQTLGQGPEFLTYFQNEAQLEKSRLLSDRFSAERPKGSFSTLEIQRTEQGDSAMYLCASSSETGRGYTFGSGTRLTVV.

This clonotype occurred a few times. The chain links TRBV4-1 to TRBJ2-5, with no clear D. V lost 5 bases to trimming and J lost 2 bases, with 12 bases between them. CDR3 length equals 14 residues. Germline CDR1 MGHRA, CDR2 YSYEKL. DNA of the CDR3: TGCGCCAGCAGCTACACATTGGGGCAAGAGACCCAGTACTTC. It is translated as CASSYTLGQETQYF.

The chain is built from TRBV5-1 and TRBJ2-3; either TRBD1 or TRBD2 may supply D (6 bases each). CDR1 is SGHRS, CDR2 YFSETQ, per germline. The V and J ends lost 4 bases and 0 bases respectively, with 12 bases between them. This CDR3 comprises 15 residues. The CDR3 DNA is TGCGCCAGCAGCACCGGGGGCGGTAGCACAGATACGCAGTATTTT. Translating it yields CASSTGGGSTDTQYF.

There are many counts of this clonotype. V is TRBV12-3 or TRBV12-4 and J is TRBJ2-3, with D uncertain. This CDR3 region has 14 residues. V was clipped by 7 bases and J by 3 bases, with 14 bases between them. DNA of the CDR3: TGTGCCAGCACTATCGACCTATCTACAGATACGCAGTATTTT. Residues: CASTIDLSTDTQYF.

This clonotype was recorded many times. The chain employs TRBV10-3 and TRBJ2-1, with D tentatively TRBD2 (5 bases). Germline V lookup: CDR1 ENHRY, CDR2 SYGVKD. The CDR3 runs 15 residues. Trimming shortened V by 3 bases and J by 10 bases, and 19 bases separated the two germline ends. CDR3 region: CAISDFRGRKGEQFF. The CDR3 nucleotides read TGTGCCATCAGTGACTTCCGGGGAAGGAAAGGGGAGCAGTTCTTC.

Comment on this clonotype: A read error may produce the germline difference seen at one junction end. The CDR3 region has the DNA TGCAGTGCCAGAGATGGACAGATCTATGGCTACACCTTC. This sequence encodes CSARDGQIYGYTF. The gene calls are TRBV20-1 and TRBJ1-2, with D perhaps matching TRBD1 (6 bases). Germline V gene lookup returns CDR1 DFQATT and CDR2 SNEGSKA (reference sequence). This CDR3 contains 13 residues.

On this clonotype itself: At one end, the junction sequence differs from germline, possibly due to a read error. The V call is TRBV29-1, the J call TRBJ2-7; 7 nucleotides match TRBD2. Germline V lookup: CDR1 SQVTM, CDR2 ANQGSEA. The CDR3 contains 15 residues. DNA for the CDR3: TGCAGCGCCCAAGGTATGGCGGGAGCGAACTACGGGCAGTACTTC. Amino acids: CSAQGMAGANYGQYF.

For this clonotype: One base away lies a much larger clone, so this may be a sequencing read error. This chain connects TRBV27 to TRBJ2-1; possibly TRBD1 or TRBD2 for D (5 bases each). Germline assignment: CDR1 MNHEY and CDR2 SMNVEV (reference sequence). This CDR3 region has 14 residues. CDR3 sequence reads: CASSRDGGYNAQFF. CDR3 nucleotide sequence: TGTGCCAGCAGCCGGGACGGAGGTTACAATGCGCAGTTCTTC.

As to this clonotype: A much larger clonotype is one base distant, so this may be a read error. The gene calls are TRBV12-3 or TRBV12-4 and TRBJ1-4, with TRBD1 matching over 10 bases. V trimming: 4 bases; J trimming: 7 bases; junction bases outside the gene matches: 3. This CDR3 contains 14 residues. The CDR3 region is CASSYRTGGEKLFF. The CDR3 DNA follows: TGTGCCAGCAGTTACAGGACAGGGGGTGAAAAACTGTTTTTT.

The V call is TRBV5-6, the J call TRBJ2-1, with 9 nucleotides matching TRBD2. V was clipped by 1 base and J by 6 bases; unmatched bases: 5. CDR3 length: 15 residues. Germline values: CDR1 SGHDT, CDR2 YYEEEE. CDR3 nucleotides: TGTGCCAGCAGCTTGATAGCGGGAGTGGGCAATGAGCAGTTCTTC. Translation gives CASSLIAGVGNEQFF.

The chain recombines TRBV7-2 with TRBJ2-2; no firm D call. This CDR3 is built from 14 residues. CDR1 is SGHTA, CDR2 FQGNSA, per germline. Trimming removed 1 base at V and 5 bases at J, with 8 bases between. As DNA, the CDR3 is TGTGCCAGCAGCTTAGAGGCAGCAACCGGGGAGCTGTTTTTT. It specifies CASSLEAATGELFF.

This clonotype has just a few counts. A read error may explain this, as a much larger clone is one base away. The genes are TRBV5-8 and TRBJ2-7, with TRBD2 matching over 11 bases. J gave up 2 bases and V 4 bases, and 5 bases lay outside the gene matches. CDR1 and CDR2 from the germline V gene are SGHTS and YDEGEE. This CDR3 is built from 15 residues. The CDR3 here is CASSPGLAVAYEQYF. As DNA, the CDR3 is TGTGCCAGCAGCCCGGGACTAGCGGTCGCCTACGAGCAGTACTTC.

The rearrangement joins TRBV5-4 to TRBJ2-5, with D possibly being TRBD2 (6 bases). The CDR3 spans 17 residues. The V and J ends lost 2 bases and 2 bases respectively, with 19 bases between them. Germline V gene lookup returns CDR1 SGHNT and CDR2 YYREEE (reference sequence). The CDR3 DNA follows: TGTGCCAGCAGCTTCCTAGACGGAGGGGTTGGGCAAGAGACCCAGTACTTC. This codes for CASSFLDGGVGQETQYF.

This clonotype was counted ten times or more. J is TRBJ2-1 and V is TRBV28; D is unresolved. The germline V and J ends were trimmed by 3 bases and 6 bases, with 6 bases remaining between them. The germline gives CDR1 MDHEN, CDR2 SYDVKM. The CDR3 spans 12 residues. The CDR3: CASSFLGNEQFF. The DNA of the CDR3 is TGTGCCAGCAGTTTCCTGGGCAATGAGCAGTTCTTC.

This clonotype was seen only a few times. This chain joins TRBV12-3 or TRBV12-4 and TRBJ2-1; TRBD2 matches at 9 bases. CDR3 length equals 15 residues. V was pared by 3 bases and J by 6 bases, with 6 bases of the junction left unmatched. The DNA of the CDR3 is TGTGCCAGCAGTTTTAGAGCGGGAGGCCCCAATGAGCAGTTCTTC. It encodes CASSFRAGGPNEQFF.

This clonotype was seen many times. The chain employs TRBV30 and TRBJ1-2; D uncertain. The V end lost 1 base, the J end lost 0 bases, and 6 bases lay between the germline ends. Per the germline V gene, CDR1 is GTSNPN and CDR2 is SVGIG (reference sequence). The CDR3 totals 13 residues. CDR3 region: CAWSAGPNYGYTF. Written as DNA, the CDR3 is TGTGCCTGGAGTGCCGGGCCTAACTATGGCTACACCTTC. Supplemented by reference TRBV30 and TRBJ1-2, the full variable domain reads SQTIHQWPATLVQPVGSPLSLECTVEGTSNPNLYWYRQAAGRGLQLLFYSVGIGQISSEVPQNLSASRPQDRQFILSSKKLLLSDSGFYLCAWSAGPNYGYTFGSGTRLTVV.

This clonotype was detected only a few times. The rearrangement joins TRBV19 to TRBJ2-1; 8 bases map to TRBD2. CDR1 LNHDA and CDR2 SQIVND come from the germline V gene (reference sequence). The J segment lost 4 bases and the V segment lost 7 bases, leaving 3 bases of the junction unmatched. CDR3 size: 13 residues. The CDR3 DNA reads as TGTGCCAGTAATAGCGGGGTTTACAATGAGCAGTTCTTC. Its protein is CASNSGVYNEQFF.

The rearrangement uses TRBV5-1 and TRBJ1-1; 8 bases match TRBD1. CDR3 length equals 16 residues. CDR1 is SGHRS and CDR2 is YFSETQ in the germline V gene. V shed 7 bases and J 2 bases; nucleotides not matched to a gene: 13. CDR3 loop: CASGQGSQSINTEAFF. CDR3 bases: TGCGCCAGCGGACAGGGCTCCCAATCAATTAACACTGAAGCTTTCTTT. The variable domain in full, with the rest retrieved from reference TRBV5-1 and TRBJ1-1, is KAGVTQTPRYLIKTRGQQVTLSCSPISGHRSVSWYQQTPGQGLQFLFEYFSETQRNKGNFPGRFSGRQFSNSRSEMNVSTLELGDSALYLCASGQGSQSINTEAFFGQGTRLTVV.

This clonotype has at least ten counts. The CDR3 region has the DNA TGTGCCAGCAGTCTTACCGGGACAGGGGGTTTTGAGCAGTTCTTC. This encodes CASSLTGTGGFEQFF. The chain uses TRBV6-1 and TRBJ2-1; 11 positions match TRBD1. Germline lookup yields CDR1 MNHNS and CDR2 SASEGT. This CDR3 has 15 amino acids. Trimming cost V 5 bases and J 9 bases; bases outside gene matches: 9.

Ten or more counts support this clonotype. V usage is TRBV6-5 and J usage is TRBJ2-5; D is unclear. With 0 bases removed from V and 5 bases from J, the gap between germline ends came to 13 bases. The CDR3 runs 15 residues. The germline V gene has CDR1 MNHEY and CDR2 SVGAGI. The CDR3 is CASSYSRHLGETQYF. The DNA of the CDR3 is TGTGCCAGCAGTTACTCGCGACACCTCGGGGAGACCCAGTACTTC.

This clonotype was detected many times. This chain links TRBV12-3 or TRBV12-4 with TRBJ1-1; D perhaps matches TRBD1 (6 bases). This CDR3 comprises 14 residues. V lost 6 bases to trimming and J lost 4 bases, with 15 bases between them. The CDR3 DNA is TGTGCCAGCAGAACAGGGAATACGGGCACTGAAGCTTTCTTT. Translating gives CASRTGNTGTEAFF.

The chain employs TRBV5-6 and TRBJ1-1; unclear D gene. Germline values: CDR1 SGHDT, CDR2 YYEEEE. The CDR3 runs 14 residues. The ends were cut back, 3 bases at V and 1 base at J, with 10 bases in the middle. This chain's CDR3 is CASSSLTGNTEAFF. CDR3 coding DNA: TGTGCCAGCAGCTCCTTGACGGGGAACACTGAAGCTTTCTTT.

The chain uses TRBV20-1 and TRBJ2-1; D is ambiguous. The V end was cut by 6 bases, the J end by 3 bases, with 18 bases between. The CDR3 has 15 residues. The V gene's germline CDR1 is DFQATT and CDR2 SNEGSKA (reference sequence). CDR3 region: CSAPLPGLGYNEQFF. The DNA of the CDR3 is TGCAGTGCCCCCCTACCTGGGTTAGGCTACAATGAGCAGTTCTTC.

Ten or more counts support this clonotype. V and J are TRBV7-3 and TRBJ2-1; D remains unclear. Germline V CDR1 and CDR2: SGHTA, FQGTGA. The CDR3 is 16 residues long. The germline V and J ends were trimmed by 2 bases and 2 bases, with 13 bases remaining between them. Here the CDR3 DNA reads TGTGCCAGCAGCTTAGGTTCGGGCAGGACCTACAATGAGCAGTTCTTC. Protein product: CASSLGSGRTYNEQFF.

This clonotype was recorded at least ten times. The V gene is TRBV12-3 or TRBV12-4, the J gene TRBJ2-5, with 7 bases that match TRBD1. The CDR3 sequence is 17 residues long. J gave up 0 bases and V 6 bases, and 13 bases lay outside the gene matches. Written as DNA, the CDR3 is TGTGCCAGCAGGATCGGACAGGCAGAGCCGTACCAAGAGACCCAGTACTTC. Its translation is CASRIGQAEPYQETQYF.